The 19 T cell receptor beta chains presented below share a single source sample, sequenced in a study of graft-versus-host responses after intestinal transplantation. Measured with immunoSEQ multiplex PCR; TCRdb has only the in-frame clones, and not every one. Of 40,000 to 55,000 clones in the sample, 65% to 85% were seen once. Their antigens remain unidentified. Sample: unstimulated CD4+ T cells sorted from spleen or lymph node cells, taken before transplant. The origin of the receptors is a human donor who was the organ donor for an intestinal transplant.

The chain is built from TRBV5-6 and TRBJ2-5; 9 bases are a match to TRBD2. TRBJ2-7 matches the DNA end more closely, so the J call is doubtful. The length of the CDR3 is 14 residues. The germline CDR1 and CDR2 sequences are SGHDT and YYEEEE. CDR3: CASSFGGGAYEQYF. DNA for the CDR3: TGTGCCAGCAGCTTCGGCGGGGGGGCCTACGAGCAGTACTTC.

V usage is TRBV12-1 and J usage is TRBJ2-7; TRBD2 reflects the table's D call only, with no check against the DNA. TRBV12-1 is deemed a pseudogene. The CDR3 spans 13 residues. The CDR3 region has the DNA TGTGCCAGCAGCCCGGGACTAGCCTACGAGCAGTACTTC. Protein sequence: CASSPGLAYEQYF.

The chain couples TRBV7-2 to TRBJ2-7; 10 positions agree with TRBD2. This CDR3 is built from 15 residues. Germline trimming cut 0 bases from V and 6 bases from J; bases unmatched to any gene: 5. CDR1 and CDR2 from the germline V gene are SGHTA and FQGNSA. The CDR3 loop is CASSLAPSGGSEQYF. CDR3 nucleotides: TGTGCCAGCAGCTTAGCACCTAGCGGGGGAAGCGAGCAGTACTTC.

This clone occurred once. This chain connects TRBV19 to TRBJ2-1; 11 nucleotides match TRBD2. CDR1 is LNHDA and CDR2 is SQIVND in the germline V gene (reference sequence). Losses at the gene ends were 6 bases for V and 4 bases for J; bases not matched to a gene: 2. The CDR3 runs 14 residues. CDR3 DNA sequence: TGTGCCAGTAGACTAGCGGGAGTTTACAATGAGCAGTTCTTC. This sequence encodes CASRLAGVYNEQFF.

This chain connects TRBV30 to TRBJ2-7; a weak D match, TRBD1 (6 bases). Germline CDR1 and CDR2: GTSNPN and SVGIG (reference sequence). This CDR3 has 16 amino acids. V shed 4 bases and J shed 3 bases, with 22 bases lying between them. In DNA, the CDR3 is TGTGCCTGGACAGGGGCCAGAGGGCCTATATACTACGAGCAGTACTTC. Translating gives CAWTGARGPIYYEQYF.

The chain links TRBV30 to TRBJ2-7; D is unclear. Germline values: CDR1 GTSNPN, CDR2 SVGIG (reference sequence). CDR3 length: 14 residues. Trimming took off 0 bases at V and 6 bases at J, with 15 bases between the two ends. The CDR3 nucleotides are TGTGCCTGGAGTGTACGAGGCAGCTACCTCGAGCAGTACTTC. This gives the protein CAWSVRGSYLEQYF.

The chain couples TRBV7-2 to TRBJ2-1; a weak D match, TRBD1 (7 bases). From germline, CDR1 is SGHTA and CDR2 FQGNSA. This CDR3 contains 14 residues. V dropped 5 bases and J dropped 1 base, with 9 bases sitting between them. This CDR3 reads CASSAGQSYNEQFF. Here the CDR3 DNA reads TGTGCCAGCAGCGCGGGACAGTCCTACAATGAGCAGTTCTTC.

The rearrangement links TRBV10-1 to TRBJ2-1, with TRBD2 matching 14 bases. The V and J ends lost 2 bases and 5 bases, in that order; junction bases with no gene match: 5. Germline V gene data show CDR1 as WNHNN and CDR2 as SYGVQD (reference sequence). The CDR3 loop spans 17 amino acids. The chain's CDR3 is CASSERTSGRSNNEQFF. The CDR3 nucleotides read TGCGCCAGCAGTGAGAGGACTAGCGGGAGGTCTAACAATGAGCAGTTCTTC.

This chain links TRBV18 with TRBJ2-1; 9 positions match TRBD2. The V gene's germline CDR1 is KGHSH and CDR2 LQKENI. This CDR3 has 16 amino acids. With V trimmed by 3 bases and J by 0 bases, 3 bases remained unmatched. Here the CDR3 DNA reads TGTGCCAGCTCACCCGCTAGCGGGACCTCCTACAATGAGCAGTTCTTC. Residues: CASSPASGTSYNEQFF. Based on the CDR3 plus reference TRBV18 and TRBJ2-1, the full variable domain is NAGVMQNPRHLVRRRGQEARLRCSPMKGHSHVYWYRQLPEEGLKFMVYLQKENIIDESGMPKERFSAEFPKEGPSILRIQQVVRGDSAAYFCASSPASGTSYNEQFFGPGTRLTVL.

In nucleotides, the CDR3 is TGTGCCAGCAGCAAAGAGGGGGAGGATCTTAAATCTAACTATGGCTACACCTTC. Its protein product is CASSKEGEDLKSNYGYTF. The V and J genes are TRBV21-1 and TRBJ1-2. TRBV21-1 constitutes a pseudogene. There are 18 residues in the CDR3.

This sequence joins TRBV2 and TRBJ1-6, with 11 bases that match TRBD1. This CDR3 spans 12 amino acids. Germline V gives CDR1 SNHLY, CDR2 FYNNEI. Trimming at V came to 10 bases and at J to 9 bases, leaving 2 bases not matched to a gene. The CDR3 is CATGQGASPLHF. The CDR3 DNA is TGTGCCACCGGACAGGGGGCTTCACCCCTCCACTTT. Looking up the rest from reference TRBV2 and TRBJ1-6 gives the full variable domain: EPEVTQTPSHQVTQMGQEVILRCVPISNHLYFYWYRQILGQKVEFLVSFYNNEISEKSEIFDDQFSVERPDGSNFTLKIRSTKLEDSAMYFCATGQGASPLHFGNGTRLTVT.

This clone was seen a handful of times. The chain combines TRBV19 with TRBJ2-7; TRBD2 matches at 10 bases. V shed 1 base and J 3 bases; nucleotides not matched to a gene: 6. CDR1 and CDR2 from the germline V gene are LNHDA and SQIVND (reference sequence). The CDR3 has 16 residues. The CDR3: CASSIGVSGGVYEQYF. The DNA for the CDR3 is TGTGCCAGTAGTATAGGTGTAAGCGGGGGGGTCTACGAGCAGTACTTC.

CDR3 sequence (DNA): TGTGCCAGTAGTATACAGGGGAAGACTGGGGCCAACGTCCTGACTTTC. Amino acids: CASSIQGKTGANVLTF. The chain recombines TRBV19 with TRBJ2-6, with a tentative D call TRBD1 (6 bases). Germline lookup yields CDR1 LNHDA and CDR2 SQIVND (reference sequence). V lost 2 bases, J lost 2 bases, and 10 bases lay in between. The CDR3 has 16 residues.

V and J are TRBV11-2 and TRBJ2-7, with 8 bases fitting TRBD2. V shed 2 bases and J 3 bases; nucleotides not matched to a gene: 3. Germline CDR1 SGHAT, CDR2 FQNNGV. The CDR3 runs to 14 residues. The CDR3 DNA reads TGTGCCAGCAGCTTACGGGGGGGGAGCTACGAGCAGTACTTC. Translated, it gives CASSLRGGSYEQYF.

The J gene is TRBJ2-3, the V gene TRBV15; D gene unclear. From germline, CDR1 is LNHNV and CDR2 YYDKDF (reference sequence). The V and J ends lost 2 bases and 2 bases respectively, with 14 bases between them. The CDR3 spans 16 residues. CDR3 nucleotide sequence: TGTGCCACCAGCAGATCGGAGACTCAGACCACAGATACGCAGTATTTT. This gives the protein CATSRSETQTTDTQYF.

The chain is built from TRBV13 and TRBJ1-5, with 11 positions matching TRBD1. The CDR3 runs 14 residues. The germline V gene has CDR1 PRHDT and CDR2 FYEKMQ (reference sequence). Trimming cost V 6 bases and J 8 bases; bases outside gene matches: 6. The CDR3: CASSTGTGGKPQHF. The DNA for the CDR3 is TGTGCCAGCAGTACCGGGACAGGGGGAAAGCCCCAGCATTTT.

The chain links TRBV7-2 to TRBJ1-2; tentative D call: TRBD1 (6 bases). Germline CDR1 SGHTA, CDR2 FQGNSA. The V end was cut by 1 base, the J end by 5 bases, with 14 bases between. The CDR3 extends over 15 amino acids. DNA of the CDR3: TGTGCCAGCAGCTTAGGTATAGGGGGTTGGTATGGCTACACCTTC. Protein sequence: CASSLGIGGWYGYTF.

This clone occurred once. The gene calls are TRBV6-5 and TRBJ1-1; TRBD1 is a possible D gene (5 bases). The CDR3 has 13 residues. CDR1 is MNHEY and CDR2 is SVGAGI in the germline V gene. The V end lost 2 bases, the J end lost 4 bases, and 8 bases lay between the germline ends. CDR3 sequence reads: CASSYQGRTEAFF. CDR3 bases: TGTGCCAGCAGTTACCAGGGACGCACTGAAGCTTTCTTT.

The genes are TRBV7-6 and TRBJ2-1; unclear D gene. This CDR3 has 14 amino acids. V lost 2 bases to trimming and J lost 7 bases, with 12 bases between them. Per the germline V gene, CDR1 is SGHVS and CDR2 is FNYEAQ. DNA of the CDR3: TGTGCCAGCAGCTTAAATTGGCGGCTTAATGAGCAGTTCTTC. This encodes CASSLNWRLNEQFF.